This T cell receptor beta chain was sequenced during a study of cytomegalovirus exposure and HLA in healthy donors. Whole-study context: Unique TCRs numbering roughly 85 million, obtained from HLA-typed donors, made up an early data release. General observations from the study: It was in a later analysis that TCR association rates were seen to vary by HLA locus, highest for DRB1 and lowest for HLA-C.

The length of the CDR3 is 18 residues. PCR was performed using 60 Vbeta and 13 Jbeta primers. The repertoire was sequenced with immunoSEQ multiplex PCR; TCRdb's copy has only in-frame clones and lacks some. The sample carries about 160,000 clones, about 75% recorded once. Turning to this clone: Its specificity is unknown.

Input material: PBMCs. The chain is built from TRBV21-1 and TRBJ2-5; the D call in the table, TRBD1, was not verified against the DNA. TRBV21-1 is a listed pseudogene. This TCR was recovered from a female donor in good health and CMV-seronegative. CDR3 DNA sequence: TGTGCCAGCAGCTTACGACCGGGACAGGGAATTGAGCGGGAGACCCAGTACTTC. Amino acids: CASSLRPGQGIERETQYF.